Below are 5 T cell receptor beta chains sequenced from a single sample in a study of T-cell reconstitution after alpha-beta-depleted transplantation in children. Unique molecular identifiers featured in how the TCRbeta library was prepared. TCRdb recomputed calls from the PCR reads with MiXCR, one row per CDR3 protein. The data contain about 400,000 distinct CDR3 sequences, over 20% of them singletons. Sequences were derived from PBMCs from the stem cell graft donor, sampled from the stem cell graft. The receptors were gathered from a human donor who donated a stem cell graft to a child with acute myeloid leukemia.

The V call is TRBV29-1, the J call TRBJ2-1, with 13 bases lining up with TRBD2. The germline V gene has CDR1 SQVTM and CDR2 ANQGSEA. This CDR3 contains 16 residues. Unmatched junction bases numbered 9, after V lost 1 base and J lost 9 bases. CDR3 loop: CSVEGLRTSGSTEQFF. As DNA, the CDR3 is TGCAGCGTTGAAGGTTTGAGGACTAGCGGGAGTACTGAGCAGTTCTTC.

Only a few counts were recorded for this clonotype. This chain links TRBV7-2 with TRBJ2-1; 14 bases fit TRBD2. After removal of 4 bases from V and 8 bases from J, the junction contained 4 bases not matched to a gene. Germline values: CDR1 SGHTA, CDR2 FQGNSA. CDR3 size: 15 residues. The CDR3: CASSWTSGRLDEQFF. As DNA, the CDR3 is TGTGCCAGCAGCTGGACTAGCGGGAGGTTGGATGAGCAGTTCTTC.

This clonotype was seen only a few times. J is TRBJ2-6 and V is TRBV27; 7 bases align to TRBD1. With V trimmed by 0 bases and J by 3 bases, 5 bases remained unmatched. The CDR3 is made up of 17 amino acids. From germline, CDR1 is MNHEY and CDR2 SMNVEV (reference sequence). The CDR3 protein is CASSLSGTVFGANVLTF. As DNA, the CDR3 is TGTGCCAGCAGTTTATCGGGGACAGTTTTTGGGGCCAACGTCCTGACTTTC.

The chain couples TRBV7-2 to TRBJ2-7; 13 bases fit TRBD2. Per the germline V gene, CDR1 is SGHTA and CDR2 is FQGNSA. V shed 3 bases and J 4 bases; nucleotides not matched to a gene: 6. This CDR3 has 16 residues. The CDR3 loop reads CASSLATSGRDYEQYF. The CDR3 DNA follows: TGTGCCAGCAGCTTGGCCACTAGCGGGAGGGATTACGAGCAGTACTTC.

This clonotype showed up just a few times. This chain connects TRBV12-3 or TRBV12-4 to TRBJ2-3, with 7 bases identical to TRBD1. The CDR3 is 13 amino acids. The ends lost 5 bases at V and 5 bases at J; junction bases unmatched: 4. CDR3 region: CASSPQGVDTQYF. DNA for the CDR3: TGTGCCAGCAGTCCTCAGGGGGTAGATACGCAGTATTTT.